This T cell receptor (beta chain) was recovered during a study of response to subunit inactivated influenza vaccine (dated by TCRdb to between 2018 and 2020). Background on the whole study: The study used deep quantitative T cell receptor repertoire profiling to track responses to a trivalent subunit inactivated influenza vaccine.

The CDR3 covers 12 residues, taking in both the cysteine and the phenylalanine. Only the CDR3 part of the read is kept: 36 bases, read in frame from the first base. The junction carries 4 bases between V and J, which are trimmed by 4 bases and 0 bases respectively. CDR1 MGHDK and CDR2 SYGVNS were looked up in the germline V gene. In regard to this clonotype: Its antigen remains unidentified. No much larger clone exists at a distance of one base, and base qualities are not known.

Receptors were amplified or captured by RT-PCR. Sequencing instrument: Illumina HiSeq 2500. TCRdb applied fastp at Q25 and MiXCR to the public reads, then kept only in-frame beta chains. Records with the same CDR3 protein are collapsed into one entry carrying the most frequent genes and DNA. The sample contains approximately 680,000 distinct CDR3 sequences, 15% to 19% of them found a single time. The ten largest clones add up to around 10% of the sample. Overall results and qualifications from the work: It was suggested by the authors that each seasonal influenza vaccination may recruit only a limited number of new T cells.

The chain was built from TRBV25-1 and TRBJ2-7; the D gene is not confidently resolved. This receptor was identified in a man aged 50 to 60 who received an inactivated influenza vaccine. Donor details come from another sample of the same person, matched by shared clones. The sample was PBMCs from blood, taken about 11 days after vaccination. The CDR3 protein sequence reads: CASSVSSYEQYF. The base sequence is TGTGCCAGCAGTGTGAGCTCCTACGAGCAGTACTTC.